Sequencing of this TCR beta chain was carried out in a study of control samples from healthy donors and cancer patients. The CDR3 extends over 13 amino acids. The J segment lost 8 bases and the V segment lost 8 bases, leaving 7 bases of the junction unmatched. CDR1 is MNHEY, CDR2 SMNVEV, per germline (reference sequence). The repertoire was sequenced with immunoSEQ multiplex PCR; TCRdb's copy has only in-frame clones and lacks some. The data contain roughly 86,000 clones, 85% to 95% of them singletons. The clonotype was recovered from a woman in her 30s in good health. Sequencing was done on a sample of blood. The gene calls are TRBV27 and TRBJ1-5; 9 bases agree with TRBD1. CDR3 region: CASPRDRAEPQHF. The CDR3 DNA reads TGTGCCAGCCCTCGGGACAGGGCTGAGCCCCAGCATTTT.